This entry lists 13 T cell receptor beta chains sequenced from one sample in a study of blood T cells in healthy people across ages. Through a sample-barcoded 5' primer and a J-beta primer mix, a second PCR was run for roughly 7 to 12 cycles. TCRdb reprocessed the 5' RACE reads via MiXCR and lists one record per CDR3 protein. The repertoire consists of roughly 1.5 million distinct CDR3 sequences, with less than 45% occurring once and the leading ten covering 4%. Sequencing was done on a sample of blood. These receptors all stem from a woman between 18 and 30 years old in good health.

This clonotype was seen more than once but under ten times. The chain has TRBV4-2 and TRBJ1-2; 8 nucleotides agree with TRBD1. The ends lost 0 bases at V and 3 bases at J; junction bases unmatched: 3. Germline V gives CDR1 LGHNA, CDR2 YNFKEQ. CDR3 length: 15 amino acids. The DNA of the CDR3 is TGTGCCAGCAGCCAAGAGACAGGGGTGGACTATGGCTACACCTTC. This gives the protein CASSQETGVDYGYTF.

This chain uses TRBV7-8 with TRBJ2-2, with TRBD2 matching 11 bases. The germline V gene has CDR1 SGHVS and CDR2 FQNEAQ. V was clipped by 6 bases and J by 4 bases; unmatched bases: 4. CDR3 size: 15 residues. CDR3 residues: CASSETSGITGELFF. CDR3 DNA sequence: TGTGCCAGCAGTGAGACTAGCGGGATCACCGGGGAGCTGTTTTTT.

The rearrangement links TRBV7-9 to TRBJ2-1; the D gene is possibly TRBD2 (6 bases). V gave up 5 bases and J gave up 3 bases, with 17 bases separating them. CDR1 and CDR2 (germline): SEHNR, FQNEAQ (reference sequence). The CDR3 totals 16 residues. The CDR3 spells CASSPPAAGRYNEQFF. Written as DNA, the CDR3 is TGTGCCAGCAGCCCTCCGGCAGCGGGCCGCTACAATGAGCAGTTCTTC.

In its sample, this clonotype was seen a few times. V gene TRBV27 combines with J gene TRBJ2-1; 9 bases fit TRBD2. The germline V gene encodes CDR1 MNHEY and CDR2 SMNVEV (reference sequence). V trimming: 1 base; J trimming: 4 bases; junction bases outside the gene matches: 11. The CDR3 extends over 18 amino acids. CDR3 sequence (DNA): TGTGCCAGCAGTTTATTGGGACTAGCCGATTTGCCATACAATGAGCAGTTCTTC. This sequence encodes CASSLLGLADLPYNEQFF.

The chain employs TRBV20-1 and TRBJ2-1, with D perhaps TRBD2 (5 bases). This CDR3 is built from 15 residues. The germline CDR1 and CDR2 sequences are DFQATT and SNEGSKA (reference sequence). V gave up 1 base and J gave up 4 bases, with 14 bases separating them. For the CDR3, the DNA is TGCAGTGCTAGAGGGGCCCAGCGGCCTTACAATGAGCAGTTCTTC. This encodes CSARGAQRPYNEQFF.

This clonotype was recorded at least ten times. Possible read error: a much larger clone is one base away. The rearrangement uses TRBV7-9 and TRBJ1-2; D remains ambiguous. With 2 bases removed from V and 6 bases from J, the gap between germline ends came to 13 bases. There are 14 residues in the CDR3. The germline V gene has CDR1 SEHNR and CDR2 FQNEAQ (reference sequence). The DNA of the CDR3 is TGTGCCAGCAGCTTACGTCGGGAGTTGAATGGCTACACCTTC. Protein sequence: CASSLRRELNGYTF.

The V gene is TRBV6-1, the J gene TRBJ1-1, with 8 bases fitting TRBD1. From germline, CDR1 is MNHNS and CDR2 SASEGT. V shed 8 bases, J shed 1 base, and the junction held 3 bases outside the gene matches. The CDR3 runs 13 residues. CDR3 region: CASGGQENTEAFF. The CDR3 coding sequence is TGTGCCAGCGGGGGACAGGAGAACACTGAAGCTTTCTTT.

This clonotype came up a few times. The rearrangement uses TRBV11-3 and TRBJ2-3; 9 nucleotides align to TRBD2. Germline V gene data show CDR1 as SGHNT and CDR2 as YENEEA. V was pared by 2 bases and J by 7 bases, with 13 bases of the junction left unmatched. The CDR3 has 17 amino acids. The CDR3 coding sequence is TGTGCCAGCAGCTTAAGTTTAACAGCGGGGGGTCCCCATACGCAGTATTTT. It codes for CASSLSLTAGGPHTQYF.

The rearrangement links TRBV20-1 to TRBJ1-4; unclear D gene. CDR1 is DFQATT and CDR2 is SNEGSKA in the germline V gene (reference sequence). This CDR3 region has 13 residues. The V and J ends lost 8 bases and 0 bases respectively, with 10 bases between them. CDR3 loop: CSTPGPTNEKLFF. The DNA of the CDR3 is TGCAGTACACCGGGCCCAACTAATGAAAAACTGTTTTTT.

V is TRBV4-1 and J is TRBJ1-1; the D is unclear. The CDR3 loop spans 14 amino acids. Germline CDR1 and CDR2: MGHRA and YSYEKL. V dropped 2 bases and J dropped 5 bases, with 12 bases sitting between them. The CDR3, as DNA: TGCGCCAGCAGCCAAATCGACAAGCCGACTGAAGCTTTCTTT. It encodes CASSQIDKPTEAFF.

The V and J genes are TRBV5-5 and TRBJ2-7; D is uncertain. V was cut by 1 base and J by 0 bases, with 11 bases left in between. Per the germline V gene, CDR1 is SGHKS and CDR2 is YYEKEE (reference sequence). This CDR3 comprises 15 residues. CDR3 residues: CASSLFSGLSYEQYF. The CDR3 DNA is TGTGCCAGCAGCTTGTTTTCAGGCCTCTCCTACGAGCAGTACTTC.

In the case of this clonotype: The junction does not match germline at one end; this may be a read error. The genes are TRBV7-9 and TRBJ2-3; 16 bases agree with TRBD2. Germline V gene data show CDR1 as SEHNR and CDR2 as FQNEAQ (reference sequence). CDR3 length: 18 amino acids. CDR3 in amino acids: CASSLAMGLAGGTDTQYF. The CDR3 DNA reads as TGTGCCAGCAGCCTAGCCATGGGACTAGCGGGGGGGACAGATACGCAGTATTTT.

Written as DNA, the CDR3 is TGTGCCAGCAGTTCCACTCAACCGGTCTACAATGAGCAGTTCTTC. It codes for CASSSTQPVYNEQFF. The genes are TRBV6-2 or TRBV6-3 and TRBJ2-1; D is ambiguous. The CDR3 totals 15 residues. Per germline, CDR1 MNHEY and CDR2 SVGEGT. V was pared by 4 bases and J by 3 bases, with 13 bases between.